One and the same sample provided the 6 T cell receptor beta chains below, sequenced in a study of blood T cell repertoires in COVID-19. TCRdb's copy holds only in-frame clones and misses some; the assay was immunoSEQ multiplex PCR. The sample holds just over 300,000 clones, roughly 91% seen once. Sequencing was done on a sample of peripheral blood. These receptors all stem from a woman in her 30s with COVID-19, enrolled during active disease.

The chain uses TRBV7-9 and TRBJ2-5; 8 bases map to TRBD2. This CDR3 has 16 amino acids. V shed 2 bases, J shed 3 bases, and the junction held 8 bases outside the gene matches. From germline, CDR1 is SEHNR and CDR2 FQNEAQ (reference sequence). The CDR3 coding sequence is TGTGCCAGCAGCTTAATTCGGGGGGGGTCAAAAGAGACCCAGTACTTC. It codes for CASSLIRGGSKETQYF.

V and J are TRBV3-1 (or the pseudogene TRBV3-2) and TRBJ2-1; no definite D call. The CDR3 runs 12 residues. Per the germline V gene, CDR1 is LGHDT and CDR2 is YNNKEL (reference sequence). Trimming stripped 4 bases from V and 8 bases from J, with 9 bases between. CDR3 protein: CASSPYSHEQFF. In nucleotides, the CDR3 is TGTGCCAGCAGCCCCTATTCGCATGAGCAGTTCTTC.

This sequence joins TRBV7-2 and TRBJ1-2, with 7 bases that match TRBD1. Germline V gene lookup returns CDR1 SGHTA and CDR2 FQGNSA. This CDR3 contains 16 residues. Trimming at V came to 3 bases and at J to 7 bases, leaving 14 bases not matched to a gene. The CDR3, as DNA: TGTGCCAGCAGCTTCGACAGGGATATCTCAGCTAGTGGCTACACCTTC. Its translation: CASSFDRDISASGYTF.

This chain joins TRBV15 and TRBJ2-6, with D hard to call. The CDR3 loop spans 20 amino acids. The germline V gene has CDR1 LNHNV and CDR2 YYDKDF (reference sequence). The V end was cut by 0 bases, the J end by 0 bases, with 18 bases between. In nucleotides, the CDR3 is TGTGCCACCAGCAGAGATCTCCTTCCCACAGTGAACTCTGGGGCCAACGTCCTGACTTTC. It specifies CATSRDLLPTVNSGANVLTF.

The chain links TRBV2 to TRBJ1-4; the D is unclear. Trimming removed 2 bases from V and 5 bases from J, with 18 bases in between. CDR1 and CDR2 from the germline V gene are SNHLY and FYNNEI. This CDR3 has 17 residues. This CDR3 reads CASSETPTAPLNEKLFF. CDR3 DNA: TGTGCCAGCAGTGAAACCCCCACCGCGCCGCTGAATGAAAAACTGTTTTTT.

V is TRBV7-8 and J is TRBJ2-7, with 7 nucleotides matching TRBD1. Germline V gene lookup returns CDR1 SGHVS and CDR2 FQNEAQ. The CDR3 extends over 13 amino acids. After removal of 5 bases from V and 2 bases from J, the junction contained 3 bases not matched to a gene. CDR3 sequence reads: CASSQTGAYEQYF. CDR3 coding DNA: TGTGCCAGCAGCCAAACAGGGGCCTACGAGCAGTACTTC.